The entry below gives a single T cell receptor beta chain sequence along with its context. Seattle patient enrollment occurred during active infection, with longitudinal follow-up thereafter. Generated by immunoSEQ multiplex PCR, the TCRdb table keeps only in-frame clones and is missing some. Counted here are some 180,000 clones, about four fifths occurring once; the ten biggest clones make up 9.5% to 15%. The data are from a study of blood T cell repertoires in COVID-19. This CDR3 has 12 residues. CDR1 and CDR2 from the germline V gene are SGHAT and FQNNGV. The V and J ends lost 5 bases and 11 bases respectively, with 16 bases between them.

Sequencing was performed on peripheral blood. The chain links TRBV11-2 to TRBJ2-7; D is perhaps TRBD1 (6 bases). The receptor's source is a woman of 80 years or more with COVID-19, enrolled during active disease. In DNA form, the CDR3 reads TGTGCCAGCAGCCCATACCGGGACATTGAGTACTTC. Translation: CASSPYRDIEYF.